These 26 T cell receptor beta chains came from one sample sequenced in a study of blood T cell repertoires in COVID-19. Produced via immunoSEQ multiplex PCR; TCRdb's table is partial and in-frame only. The sample yields over 20,000 clones, approximately 92% seen once. Sequenced: peripheral blood. Receptors were obtained from a man between 65 and 85 years old with active COVID-19.

This clone was seen more than once but under ten times. In DNA form, the CDR3 reads TGTGCCAGCAGTCCCACAGGGGACGGCTACACCTTC. Encoded protein: CASSPTGDGYTF. The chain is built from TRBV12-3 or TRBV12-4 and TRBJ1-2; the match to TRBD1 covers 7 bases. V shed 5 bases and J 8 bases; nucleotides not matched to a gene: 5. The CDR3 length is 12 residues.

This clone is judged medium-sized. V and J are TRBV11-1 and TRBJ2-5; 11 bases agree with TRBD2. Germline-derived CDR1 and CDR2 are SGHAT and FQDESV (reference sequence). V lost 3 bases and J lost 4; bases outside the gene matches: 7. The CDR3 extends over 16 amino acids. In nucleotides, the CDR3 is TGTGCCAGCAGCTTGACTAGCGGGGACTACAGAGAGACCCAGTACTTC. Its translation: CASSLTSGDYRETQYF.

J is TRBJ1-2 and V is TRBV6-2 or TRBV6-3, with D possibly being TRBD1 (5 bases). The V end lost 4 bases, the J end lost 7 bases, and 10 bases lay between the germline ends. The CDR3 runs to 12 residues. Germline V gene sequence: CDR1 MNHEY, CDR2 SVGEGT. The CDR3 coding sequence is TGTGCCAGCAGTTCCCCAGGGCCTGGCTACACCTTC. Its translation is CASSSPGPGYTF.

This sequence joins TRBV29-1 and TRBJ1-2; 7 bases align to TRBD1. In germline, CDR1 is SQVTM, CDR2 ANQGSEA. CDR3 size: 14 residues. Trimming cost V 3 bases and J 3 bases; bases outside gene matches: 7. The CDR3 sequence is CSVDATGPYYGYTF. The CDR3 DNA is TGCAGCGTTGACGCGACAGGGCCGTACTATGGCTACACCTTC.

The chain carries TRBV24-1 and TRBJ2-1; 8 nucleotides agree with TRBD2. Unmatched junction bases numbered 11, after V lost 4 bases and J lost 7 bases. Germline CDR1 and CDR2: KGHDR and SFDVKD. The CDR3 runs to 16 residues. The CDR3 region is CATSDLAGGDGNEQFF. CDR3 sequence (DNA): TGTGCCACCAGTGACCTAGCGGGTGGAGATGGTAATGAGCAGTTCTTC.

V gene TRBV18 combines with J gene TRBJ2-1; 9 nucleotides match TRBD2. Germline-derived CDR1 and CDR2 are KGHSH and LQKENI. This CDR3 contains 19 residues. V gave up 3 bases and J gave up 0 bases; unmatched junction bases: 12. This chain's CDR3 is CASSPKGGAGGSSYNEQFF. CDR3 DNA: TGTGCCAGCTCACCCAAGGGAGGAGCGGGGGGCTCCTCCTACAATGAGCAGTTCTTC.

CDR3 sequence: CASSRDRVGQPQHF. The CDR3 DNA reads as TGTGCCAGCAGTCGGGACAGGGTGGGTCAGCCCCAGCATTTT. The V and J genes are TRBV27 and TRBJ1-5; 9 bases are a match to TRBD1. The junction had 5 bases not matched to a gene; V was cut back by 5 bases and J by 6 bases. The CDR3 runs to 14 residues. Germline V gene data show CDR1 as MNHEY and CDR2 as SMNVEV (reference sequence).

V is TRBV2 and J is TRBJ2-2, with D possibly TRBD1 on 7 matching bases. Trimming took off 5 bases at V and 3 bases at J, with 25 bases between the two ends. The CDR3 spans 19 residues. Germline V lookup: CDR1 SNHLY, CDR2 FYNNEI. DNA of the CDR3: TGTGCCAGCAGTAAATTTCAGGGGGAGGAAGAGATGGACACCGGGGAGCTGTTTTTT. Its translation is CASSKFQGEEEMDTGELFF.

The V call is TRBV19, the J call TRBJ1-2, with D maybe TRBD1 (6 bases). CDR1 and CDR2 (germline): LNHDA, SQIVND (reference sequence). The V end was cut by 5 bases, the J end by 5 bases, with 18 bases between. This CDR3 comprises 15 residues. CDR3 sequence: CASSPFPGQGYGYTF. The CDR3, as DNA: TGTGCCAGTAGTCCGTTCCCGGGACAAGGGTATGGCTACACCTTC.

This sequence joins TRBV28 and TRBJ2-1, with D maybe TRBD2 (5 bases). From germline, CDR1 is MDHEN and CDR2 SYDVKM. The CDR3 has 15 amino acids. The ends were cut back, 6 bases at V and 4 bases at J, with 16 bases in the middle. CDR3 sequence: CASRLSSGDYNEQFF. CDR3 coding DNA: TGTGCCAGCAGGCTTAGCAGCGGAGATTACAATGAGCAGTTCTTC. Looking up the rest from reference TRBV28 and TRBJ2-1 gives the full variable domain: DVKVTQSSRYLVKRTGEKVFLECVQDMDHENMFWYRQDPGLGLRLIYFSYDVKMKEKGDIPEGYSVSREKKERFSLILESASTNQTSMYLCASRLSSGDYNEQFFGPGTRLTVL.

J is TRBJ2-7 and V is TRBV4-1; D is possibly TRBD2 (5 bases). Germline lookup yields CDR1 MGHRA and CDR2 YSYEKL. This CDR3 has 15 residues. Trimming took 4 bases from V and 0 from J, leaving 13 bases between them. The DNA for the CDR3 is TGCGCCAGCAGCCCGACCGAGGGAAGCTCCTACGAGCAGTACTTC. Translating it yields CASSPTEGSSYEQYF.

The J gene is TRBJ2-1, the V gene TRBV19, with TRBD2 as a possible D gene (6 bases). Germline V gene lookup returns CDR1 LNHDA and CDR2 SQIVND (reference sequence). The CDR3 spans 16 residues. Trimming shortened V by 4 bases and J by 4 bases, and 17 bases separated the two germline ends. The CDR3 nucleotides are TGTGCCAGTAGTAATAGCCCCCGCGGGGCTTACAATGAGCAGTTCTTC. This encodes CASSNSPRGAYNEQFF.

The chain combines TRBV3-1 (or the pseudogene TRBV3-2) with TRBJ2-3; 11 nucleotides agree with TRBD2. Germline CDR1 is LGHDT and CDR2 is YNNKEL (reference sequence). With V trimmed by 1 base and J by 6 bases, 9 bases remained unmatched. The CDR3 is 17 amino acids. The CDR3 here is CASSQVALAGGGDTQYF. Written as DNA, the CDR3 is TGTGCCAGCAGCCAAGTTGCCCTAGCGGGAGGAGGGGATACGCAGTATTTT.

V usage is TRBV18 and J usage is TRBJ2-3, with a weak D call TRBD2 (6 bases). The V gene's germline CDR1 is KGHSH and CDR2 LQKENI. V was clipped by 5 bases and J by 6 bases, with 12 bases between them. The CDR3 is made up of 13 amino acids. The DNA of the CDR3 is TGTGCCAGCTCATCGACTAGTGCGGATACGCAGTATTTT. Amino acids: CASSSTSADTQYF.

The chain couples TRBV7-2 to TRBJ1-5; D is unclear. This CDR3 comprises 15 residues. The germline gives CDR1 SGHTA, CDR2 FQGNSA. Trimming took 0 bases from V and 6 from J, leaving 12 bases between them. Here the CDR3 DNA reads TGTGCCAGCAGCTTAGCCCGGGGAGGGCCTCAGCCCCAGCATTTT. This encodes CASSLARGGPQPQHF.

The CDR3 DNA sequence: TGTGCCAGCTCACCTGACAGTCTCTATGGCTACACCTTC. Residues: CASSPDSLYGYTF. The rearrangement joins TRBV18 to TRBJ1-2, with D perhaps TRBD1 (5 bases). The CDR3 loop spans 13 amino acids. CDR1 is KGHSH and CDR2 is LQKENI in the germline V gene. Trimming stripped 3 bases from V and 4 bases from J, with 9 bases between.

This clone has only a few counts. V is TRBV7-2 and J is TRBJ1-5; D call uncertain. V lost 0 bases to trimming and J lost 7 bases, with 7 bases between them. The germline V gene has CDR1 SGHTA and CDR2 FQGNSA. There are 13 residues in the CDR3. CDR3 bases: TGTGCCAGCAGCTTAGCGCGGGGACAGCCCCAGCATTTT. As protein: CASSLARGQPQHF.

The chain employs TRBV6-1 and TRBJ2-2, with D unresolved. V was pared by 1 base and J by 5 bases, with 5 bases between. Germline values: CDR1 MNHNS, CDR2 SASEGT. This CDR3 region has 13 residues. CDR3 region: CASSEVATGELFF. CDR3 in DNA: TGTGCCAGCAGTGAAGTGGCTACCGGGGAGCTGTTTTTT.

The table lists this clone with a few counts. The chain combines TRBV28 with TRBJ2-2, with a possible D match to TRBD1 (6 bases). CDR3 size: 14 residues. Germline values: CDR1 MDHEN, CDR2 SYDVKM. Trimming cost V 5 bases and J 7 bases, with 14 bases left between them. The chain's CDR3 is CASSTSGASGELFF. The CDR3 DNA sequence: TGTGCCAGCAGTACTTCAGGGGCAAGCGGGGAGCTGTTTTTT.

This chain links TRBV20-1 with TRBJ2-1; perhaps TRBD2 as D (6 bases). The CDR3 spans 14 residues. Germline-derived CDR1 and CDR2 are DFQATT and SNEGSKA (reference sequence). V lost 3 bases and J lost 9, with 18 bases in between. The CDR3 region has the DNA TGCAGTGCTAGTACCGGGCCCCGAGCGGGTGAGCAGTTCTTC. This codes for CSASTGPRAGEQFF.

V usage is TRBV19 and J usage is TRBJ1-1; 8 bases match TRBD1. Germline trimming cut 7 bases from V and 0 bases from J; bases unmatched to any gene: 4. Looked up from germline, CDR1 is LNHDA and CDR2 is SQIVND (reference sequence). The CDR3 is 14 residues long. The CDR3 DNA follows: TGTGCCAGTATTCTGGACAGGGTGAACACTGAAGCTTTCTTT. Protein product: CASILDRVNTEAFF.

This chain links TRBV19 with TRBJ2-5; TRBD2 is a possible D gene (5 bases). Per the germline V gene, CDR1 is LNHDA and CDR2 is SQIVND (reference sequence). CDR3 size: 14 residues. V shed 3 bases and J shed 5 bases, with 13 bases lying between them. The CDR3: CASSMGSGWETQYF. In nucleotides, the CDR3 is TGTGCCAGTAGTATGGGGTCGGGGTGGGAGACCCAGTACTTC.

The genes are TRBV4-2 and TRBJ2-7; D uncertain. The germline CDR1 and CDR2 sequences are LGHNA and YNFKEQ. The CDR3 loop spans 16 amino acids. The germline V and J ends were trimmed by 3 bases and 3 bases, with 18 bases remaining between them. CDR3 amino acids: CASSQDSVLAGYEQYF. CDR3 DNA: TGTGCCAGCAGCCAGGATTCCGTCCTGGCAGGCTACGAGCAGTACTTC.

The J gene is TRBJ1-3, the V gene TRBV7-8; D is ambiguous. The length of the CDR3 is 14 residues. CDR1 is SGHVS, CDR2 FQNEAQ, per germline. The ends were cut back, 5 bases at V and 4 bases at J, with 12 bases in the middle. The CDR3 DNA reads as TGTGCCAGCAGCCCGGTATCTTCCGGAAACACCATATATTTT. It translates to CASSPVSSGNTIYF.

This clone appeared a single time. The chain carries TRBV18 and TRBJ1-1; no clear D. The CDR3 spans 12 residues. CDR1 KGHSH and CDR2 LQKENI come from the germline V gene. Trimming cost V 5 bases and J 7 bases, with 11 bases left between them. CDR3 protein: CASSGQAYEAFF. In nucleotides, the CDR3 is TGTGCCAGCTCAGGGCAGGCCTATGAAGCTTTCTTT.

In its sample, this clone was seen once. The chain uses TRBV6-6 and TRBJ1-5; weak D call: TRBD1 (5 bases). The CDR3 has 13 amino acids. V was cut by 11 bases and J by 4 bases, with 15 bases left in between. Germline V gene data show CDR1 as MNHNY and CDR2 as SVGAGI (reference sequence). The CDR3 region is CAALLGGNQPQHF. DNA for the CDR3: TGTGCCGCTCTCCTCGGGGGTAATCAGCCCCAGCATTTT.